One and the same sample provided the 20 T cell receptor beta chains below, sequenced in a study of CD8 T cells in Susac syndrome. It was with random hexamers that 0.5 to 1 ug RNA was reverse transcribed. Using its own MiXCR run on the immunoSEQ multiplex PCR reads, TCRdb lists one record per CDR3 protein. The data contain about 89,000 distinct CDR3 sequences, over 85% of them seen just once; the ten biggest clones take up around 0.31%. Sequences were obtained from CD8+ T cells from PBMCs. Source of these receptors: a human donor in good health.

The chain joins TRBV5-1 to TRBJ1-1; tentatively, D is TRBD1 (5 bases). In germline, CDR1 is SGHRS, CDR2 YFSETQ. The CDR3 runs 14 residues. With 0 bases removed from V and 7 bases from J, the gap between germline ends came to 13 bases. The CDR3 is CASSLGHRDGEAFF. CDR3 bases: TGCGCCAGCAGCTTGGGTCACCGGGACGGTGAAGCTTTCTTT.

The chain links TRBV6-5 to TRBJ1-5; D is ambiguous. Per germline, CDR1 MNHEY and CDR2 SVGAGI. The CDR3 length is 13 residues. Trimming took off 4 bases at V and 3 bases at J, with 7 bases between the two ends. CDR3 bases: TGTGCCAGCAGTTCCCGGTACAATCAGCCCCAGCATTTT. Translation: CASSSRYNQPQHF.

The CDR3 sequence: CATSAPDRNSNQPQHF. CDR3 bases: TGTGCCACCAGCGCCCCTGACAGGAATAGCAATCAGCCCCAGCATTTT. The gene calls are TRBV15 and TRBJ1-5; D may be TRBD1 (6 bases). The CDR3 sequence is 16 residues long. Germline CDR1 reads LNHNV; CDR2 reads YYDKDF (reference sequence). V lost 5 bases and J lost 0, with 14 bases in between.

The chain carries TRBV5-6 and TRBJ1-5; 8 nucleotides align to TRBD1. V was clipped by 2 bases and J by 5 bases; unmatched bases: 6. The CDR3 contains 15 residues. The germline CDR1 and CDR2 sequences are SGHDT and YYEEEE. CDR3 protein: CASSLGQGSYQPQHF. CDR3 in DNA: TGTGCCAGCAGCTTAGGACAGGGAAGTTATCAGCCCCAGCATTTT.

This clonotype was recorded once. CDR3 loop: CASSWTSGAGELFF. The CDR3 DNA is TGTGCCAGCAGCTGGACTAGCGGGGCCGGGGAGCTGTTTTTT. The chain carries TRBV13 and TRBJ2-2; 12 positions match TRBD2. This CDR3 has 14 residues. The junction had 0 bases not matched to a gene; V was cut back by 4 bases and J by 6 bases. Germline V lookup: CDR1 PRHDT, CDR2 FYEKMQ (reference sequence). Full variable domain (outside the CDR3, taken from reference TRBV13 and TRBJ2-2): AAGVIQSPRHLIKEKRETATLKCYPIPRHDTVYWYQQGPGQDPQFLISFYEKMQSDKGSIPDRFSAQQFSDYHSELNMSSLELGDSALYFCASSWTSGAGELFFGEGSRLTVL.

This clonotype was found once. V usage is TRBV22-1 and J usage is TRBJ1-4; TRBD1, the table's D call, was not compared with the DNA. TRBV22-1 is termed a pseudogene. This CDR3 is built from 17 residues. The CDR3 DNA sequence: TGTCCTGGGAGCGCACTCTGGACAGGGGGCCTGTATGAAAAACTGTTTTTT. This translates into CPGSALWTGGLYEKLFF.

The chain uses TRBV3-1 and TRBJ2-2; D unresolved. Germline V gene data show CDR1 as LGHDT and CDR2 as YNNKEL (reference sequence). V was clipped by 0 bases and J by 1 base, with 6 bases between them. The CDR3 runs to 15 residues. The CDR3 region has the DNA TGTGCCAGCAGCCAAGAGGCAGGGAACACCGGGGAGCTGTTTTTT. The encoded protein is CASSQEAGNTGELFF.

The chain employs TRBV29-1 and TRBJ2-3; 7 nucleotides match TRBD2. Germline CDR1 is SQVTM and CDR2 is ANQGSEA. After removal of 8 bases from V and 3 bases from J, the junction contained 8 bases not matched to a gene. The CDR3 consists of 13 residues. CDR3 DNA: TGCAGCCTTGTGTGGGAGGGAACAGATACGCAGTATTTT. This gives the protein CSLVWEGTDTQYF.

The rearrangement joins TRBV7-6 to TRBJ1-2; D gene unclear. V lost 1 base, J lost 10 bases, and 13 bases lay in between. This CDR3 has 13 residues. The germline V gene encodes CDR1 SGHVS and CDR2 FNYEAQ. The CDR3 DNA is TGTGCCAGCAGCTTAGGGGCGGTGGGCAACTACACCTTC. As protein: CASSLGAVGNYTF. The full variable domain, with the rest looked up from reference TRBV7-6 and TRBJ1-2, is GAGVSQSPRYKVTKRGQDVALRCDPISGHVSLYWYRQALGQGPEFLTYFNYEAQQDKSGLPNDRFSAERPEGSISTLTIQRTEQRDSAMYRCASSLGAVGNYTFGSGTRLTVV.

The CDR3 spells CASSLTSGGSYEQFF. The CDR3 DNA reads as TGTGCCAGCAGCCTCACTAGCGGGGGGAGCTATGAGCAGTTCTTC. The genes are TRBV11-3 and TRBJ2-1; 12 bases match TRBD2. The CDR3 spans 15 residues. V dropped 5 bases and J dropped 8; count of bases not matched to a gene: 7. Germline assignment: CDR1 SGHNT and CDR2 YENEEA.

The CDR3, as DNA: TGCAGCGCCGAGGGGGACACGGTAGGCTACACCTTC. Its translation: CSAEGDTVGYTF. This sequence joins TRBV29-1 and TRBJ1-2; D might be TRBD1 (6 bases). V lost 7 bases, J lost 8 bases, and 17 bases lay in between. The CDR3 is 12 amino acids. Germline CDR1 reads SQVTM; CDR2 reads ANQGSEA.

The rearrangement joins TRBV5-6 to TRBJ1-2, with 10 bases identical to TRBD1. Germline assignment: CDR1 SGHDT and CDR2 YYEEEE. The CDR3 has 15 residues. Trimming removed 3 bases from V and 4 bases from J; junction bases left unmatched: 6. This CDR3 is CASSSPGQGSYGYTF. The CDR3 DNA follows: TGTGCCAGCAGCTCCCCGGGACAGGGGAGCTATGGCTACACCTTC.

This chain uses TRBV7-9 with TRBJ2-5; 11 nucleotides match TRBD1. Trimming at V came to 5 bases and at J to 7 bases, leaving 12 bases not matched to a gene. The germline CDR1 and CDR2 sequences are SEHNR and FQNEAQ (reference sequence). The CDR3 runs to 16 residues. The CDR3 DNA sequence: TGTGCCAGCAGCCCAGCGGGGACAGGGGGACAGTGGACCCAGTACTTC. This encodes CASSPAGTGGQWTQYF. The whole variable domain, remainder taken from reference TRBV7-9 and TRBJ2-5, is DTGVSQNPRHKITKRGQNVTFRCDPISEHNRLYWYRQTLGQGPEFLTYFQNEAQLEKSRLLSDRFSAERPKGSFSTLEIQRTEQGDSAMYLCASSPAGTGGQWTQYFGPGTRLLVL.

This chain joins TRBV29-1 and TRBJ2-6; D unclear. The CDR3 is made up of 15 amino acids. Germline lookup yields CDR1 SQVTM and CDR2 ANQGSEA. Trimming took 7 bases from V and 0 from J, leaving 13 bases between them. CDR3: CSARLLDSGANVLTF. The CDR3, as DNA: TGCAGCGCTCGATTACTGGACTCTGGGGCCAACGTCCTGACTTTC.

As DNA, the CDR3 is TGCGCCAGCCATAGCGGGACTAGCGGGGGCGTTACCTACAATGAGCAGTTCTTC. This codes for CASHSGTSGGVTYNEQFF. The chain uses TRBV23-1 and TRBJ2-1; 14 bases line up with TRBD2. TRBV23-1 is designated an ORF whose function remains uncertain. Trimming took 8 bases from V and 2 from J; bases not matched to a gene: 11. CDR3 length: 18 amino acids.

The CDR3 is CASSLWTGRETQYF. The CDR3 bases are TGTGCCAGCAGCTTATGGACAGGGAGGGAGACCCAGTACTTC. The chain recombines TRBV7-2 with TRBJ2-5, with 8 bases fitting TRBD1. The J segment lost 5 bases and the V segment lost 2 bases, leaving 4 bases of the junction unmatched. CDR3 length: 14 amino acids. Germline CDR1 reads SGHTA; CDR2 reads FQGNSA. Drawing the rest from reference TRBV7-2 and TRBJ2-5, the complete variable domain is GAGVSQSPSNKVTEKGKDVELRCDPISGHTALYWYRQSLGQGLEFLIYFQGNSAPDKSGLPSDRFSAERTGGSVSTLTIQRTQQEDSAVYLCASSLWTGRETQYFGPGTRLLVL.

Of note for this clonotype: An end of the junction does not agree with germline; a read error may underlie this. The chain links TRBV9 to TRBJ2-1; the D is unclear. The CDR3 has 11 residues. Per germline, CDR1 SGDLS and CDR2 YYNGEE. The CDR3 DNA reads TGTGCCAGCAGCGACAGAAATGAGTACTTTTTC. It specifies CASSDRNEYFF. Using reference TRBV9 and TRBJ2-1 for the parts outside the CDR3, the full variable domain is DSGVTQTPKHLITATGQRVTLRCSPRSGDLSVYWYQQSLDQGLQFLIQYYNGEERAKGNILERFSAQQFPDLHSELNLSSLELGDSALYFCASSDRNEYFFGPGTRLTVL.

The chain uses TRBV5-1 and TRBJ2-7, with D possibly TRBD2 on 5 matching bases. V lost 2 bases and J 0 bases, leaving 12 bases between the germline ends. CDR1 SGHRS and CDR2 YFSETQ come from the germline V gene. The CDR3 contains 15 residues. CDR3 in amino acids: CASSLSGSSSYEQYF. The CDR3 DNA follows: TGCGCCAGCAGCTTAAGCGGCTCGAGCTCCTACGAGCAGTACTTC. The full variable domain, in which reference TRBV5-1 and TRBJ2-7 provide the parts outside the CDR3, is KAGVTQTPRYLIKTRGQQVTLSCSPISGHRSVSWYQQTPGQGLQFLFEYFSETQRNKGNFPGRFSGRQFSNSRSEMNVSTLELGDSALYLCASSLSGSSSYEQYFGPGTRLTVT.

This rearrangement joins TRBV6-2 or TRBV6-3 to TRBJ1-1; TRBD1 might be the D (5 bases). With 4 bases removed from V and 1 base from J, the gap between germline ends came to 10 bases. The CDR3 is made up of 14 amino acids. Germline V gives CDR1 MNHEY, CDR2 SVGEGT. The CDR3 bases are TGTGCCAGCAGTTGGATAGGGACGAACACTGAAGCTTTCTTT. It yields the protein CASSWIGTNTEAFF.

This chain uses TRBV7-9 with TRBJ2-5, with TRBD1 matching 8 bases. CDR1 and CDR2 from the germline V gene are SEHNR and FQNEAQ (reference sequence). The CDR3 runs to 14 residues. V lost 5 bases to trimming and J lost 2 bases; unmatched junction nucleotides: 4. In nucleotides, the CDR3 is TGTGCCAGCAGCACTACAGGGGGGCAAGAGACCCAGTACTTC. Translated: CASSTTGGQETQYF.